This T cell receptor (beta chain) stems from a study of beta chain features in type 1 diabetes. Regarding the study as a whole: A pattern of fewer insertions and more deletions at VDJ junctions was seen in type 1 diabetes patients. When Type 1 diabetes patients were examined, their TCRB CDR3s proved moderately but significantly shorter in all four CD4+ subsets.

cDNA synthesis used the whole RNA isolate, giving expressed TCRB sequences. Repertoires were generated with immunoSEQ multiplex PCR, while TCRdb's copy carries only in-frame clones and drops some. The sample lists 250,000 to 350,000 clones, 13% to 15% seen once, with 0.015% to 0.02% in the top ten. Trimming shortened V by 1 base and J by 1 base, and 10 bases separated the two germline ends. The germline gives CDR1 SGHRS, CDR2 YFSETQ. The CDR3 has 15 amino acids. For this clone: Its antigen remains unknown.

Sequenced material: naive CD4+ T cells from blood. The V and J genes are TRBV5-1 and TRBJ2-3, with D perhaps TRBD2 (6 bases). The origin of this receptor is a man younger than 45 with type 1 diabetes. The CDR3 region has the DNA TGCGCCAGCAGCTTGTTCGCTAGCGGCACAGATACGCAGTATTTT. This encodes CASSLFASGTDTQYF. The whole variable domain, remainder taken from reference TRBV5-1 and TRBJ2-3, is KAGVTQTPRYLIKTRGQQVTLSCSPISGHRSVSWYQQTPGQGLQFLFEYFSETQRNKGNFPGRFSGRQFSNSRSEMNVSTLELGDSALYLCASSLFASGTDTQYFGPGTRLTVL.